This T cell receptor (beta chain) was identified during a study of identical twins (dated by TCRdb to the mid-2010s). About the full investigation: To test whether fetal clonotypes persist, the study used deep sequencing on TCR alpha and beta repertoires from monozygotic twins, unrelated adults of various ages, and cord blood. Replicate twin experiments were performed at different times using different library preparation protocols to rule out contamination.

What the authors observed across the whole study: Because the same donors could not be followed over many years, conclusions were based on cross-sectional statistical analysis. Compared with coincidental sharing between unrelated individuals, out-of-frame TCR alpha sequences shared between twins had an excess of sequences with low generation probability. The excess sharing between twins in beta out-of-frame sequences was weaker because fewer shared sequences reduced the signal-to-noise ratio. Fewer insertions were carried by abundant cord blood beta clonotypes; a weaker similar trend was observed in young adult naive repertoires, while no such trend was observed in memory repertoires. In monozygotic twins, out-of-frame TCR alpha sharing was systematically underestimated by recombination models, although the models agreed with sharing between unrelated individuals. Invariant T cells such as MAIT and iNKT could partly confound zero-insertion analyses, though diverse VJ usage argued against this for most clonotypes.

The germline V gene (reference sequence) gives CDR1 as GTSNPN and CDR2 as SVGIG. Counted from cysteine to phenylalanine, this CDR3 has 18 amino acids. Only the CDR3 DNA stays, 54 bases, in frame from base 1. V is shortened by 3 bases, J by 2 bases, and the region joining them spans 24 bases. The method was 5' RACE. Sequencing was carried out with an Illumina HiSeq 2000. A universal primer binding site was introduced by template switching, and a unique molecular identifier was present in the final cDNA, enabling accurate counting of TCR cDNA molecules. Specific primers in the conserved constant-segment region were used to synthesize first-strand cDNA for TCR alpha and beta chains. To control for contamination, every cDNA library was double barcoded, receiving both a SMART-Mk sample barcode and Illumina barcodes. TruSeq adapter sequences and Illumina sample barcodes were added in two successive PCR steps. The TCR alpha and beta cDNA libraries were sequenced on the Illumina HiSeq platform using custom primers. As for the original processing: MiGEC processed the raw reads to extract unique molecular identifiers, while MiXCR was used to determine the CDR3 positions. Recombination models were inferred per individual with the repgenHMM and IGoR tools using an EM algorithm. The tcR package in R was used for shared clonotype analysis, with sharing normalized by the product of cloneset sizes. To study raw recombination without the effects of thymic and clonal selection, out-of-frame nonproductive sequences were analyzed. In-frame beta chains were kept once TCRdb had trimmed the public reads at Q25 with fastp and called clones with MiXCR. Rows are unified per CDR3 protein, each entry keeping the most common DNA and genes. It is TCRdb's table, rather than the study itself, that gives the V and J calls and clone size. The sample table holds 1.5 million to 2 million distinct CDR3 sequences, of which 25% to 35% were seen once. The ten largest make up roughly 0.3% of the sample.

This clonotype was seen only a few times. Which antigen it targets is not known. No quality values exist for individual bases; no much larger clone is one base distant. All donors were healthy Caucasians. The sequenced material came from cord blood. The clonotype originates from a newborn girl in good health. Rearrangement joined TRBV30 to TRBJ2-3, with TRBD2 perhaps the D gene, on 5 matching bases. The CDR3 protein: CAWRPSSPKEPITDTQYF. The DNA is TGTGCCTGGAGGCCGTCTAGCCCGAAGGAACCCATCACAGATACGCAGTATTTT.